These 32 T cell receptor beta chains originate from one sample sequenced in a study of CD8 T cells in Susac syndrome. RNA totalling about 0.5 to 1 ug underwent reverse transcription with random hexamers. TCRdb itself ran the immunoSEQ multiplex PCR reads through MiXCR, one entry per CDR3 protein. Of roughly 200,000 distinct CDR3 sequences in the sample, about 93% were seen once. Sequenced: CD4+ T cells from PBMCs. The receptors come from a human donor with Susac syndrome.

The chain joins TRBV19 to TRBJ2-2; TRBD2 matches 8 bases. The trim removed 4 bases at V and 4 bases at J, leaving 5 bases unmatched. This CDR3 spans 15 amino acids. Germline CDR1 and CDR2: LNHDA and SQIVND (reference sequence). This chain's CDR3 is CASSTGLASTGELFF. The CDR3 region has the DNA TGTGCCAGTAGTACAGGACTAGCTAGCACCGGGGAGCTGTTTTTT.

The chain uses TRBV2 and TRBJ1-2; D ambiguous. The CDR3 runs to 13 residues. Germline V gene data show CDR1 as SNHLY and CDR2 as FYNNEI. The V end lost 8 bases, the J end lost 0 bases, and 10 bases lay between the germline ends. CDR3 sequence (DNA): TGTGCCAGCCAGCTCATAGCTAACTATGGCTACACCTTC. It specifies CASQLIANYGYTF.

This chain joins TRBV5-4 and TRBJ2-1, with 7 bases fitting TRBD2. The trim removed 5 bases at V and 2 bases at J, leaving 1 base unmatched. Germline V gene lookup returns CDR1 SGHNT and CDR2 YYREEE (reference sequence). The CDR3 runs to 13 residues. The CDR3 region is CASRGGTYNEQFF. In DNA, the CDR3 is TGTGCCAGCAGGGGAGGGACCTACAATGAGCAGTTCTTC.

The rearrangement links TRBV20-1 to TRBJ1-5; D remains ambiguous. Looked up from germline, CDR1 is DFQATT and CDR2 is SNEGSKA (reference sequence). CDR3 size: 13 residues. Trimming cost V 4 bases and J 0 bases, with 7 bases left between them. The CDR3 loop is CSAIADSNQPQHF. CDR3 DNA sequence: TGCAGTGCTATCGCGGATAGCAATCAGCCCCAGCATTTT.

The chain couples TRBV28 to TRBJ2-7; TRBD2 aligns across 8 bases. CDR3 size: 15 residues. CDR1 is MDHEN and CDR2 is SYDVKM in the germline V gene. V dropped 6 bases and J dropped 4; count of bases not matched to a gene: 11. The CDR3 DNA reads TGTGCCAGCAGAGAGAATGGGGGCGGGAGGTACGAGCAGTACTTC. It encodes CASRENGGGRYEQYF.

The rearrangement links TRBV20-1 to TRBJ2-7; TRBD2 matches 7 bases. CDR1 DFQATT and CDR2 SNEGSKA come from the germline V gene (reference sequence). The V and J ends lost 6 bases and 0 bases, in that order; junction bases with no gene match: 11. This CDR3 is 15 amino acids long. The CDR3 loop is CSAENPGTTSYEQYF. The CDR3 DNA reads TGCAGTGCCGAAAATCCCGGGACTACCTCCTACGAGCAGTACTTC.

This clonotype was observed a few times. This chain connects TRBV7-2 to TRBJ1-5; possibly TRBD1 for D (5 bases). Trimming stripped 3 bases from V and 1 base from J, with 7 bases between. Germline CDR1 reads SGHTA; CDR2 reads FQGNSA. CDR3 length equals 14 residues. The CDR3 spells CASSLGLSNQPQHF. For the CDR3, the DNA is TGTGCCAGCAGCTTGGGACTGAGCAATCAGCCCCAGCATTTT.

The rearrangement uses TRBV3-1 and TRBJ2-3, with 7 positions matching TRBD1. Trimming cost V 1 base and J 1 base; bases outside gene matches: 8. The CDR3 length is 17 residues. The V gene's germline CDR1 is LGHDT and CDR2 YNNKEL (reference sequence). CDR3 DNA: TGTGCCAGCAGCCAAGTGGCACAGGGGTCCGGCACAGATACGCAGTATTTT. Protein: CASSQVAQGSGTDTQYF.

This chain connects TRBV2 to TRBJ2-7; 11 nucleotides agree with TRBD1. Germline-derived CDR1 and CDR2 are SNHLY and FYNNEI. Trimming cost V 8 bases and J 4 bases; bases outside gene matches: 4. The CDR3 sequence is 13 residues long. The CDR3 loop is CASGGDRGYEQYF. The CDR3 nucleotides are TGTGCCAGCGGGGGGGACAGGGGGTACGAGCAGTACTTC.

The chain links TRBV28 to TRBJ2-7; 9 bases align to TRBD1. The J segment lost 3 bases and the V segment lost 8 bases, leaving 11 bases of the junction unmatched. The germline CDR1 and CDR2 sequences are MDHEN and SYDVKM. The CDR3 is 15 amino acids. CDR3 sequence (DNA): TGTGCCAGCCTTGGTGGGACAGGGACTTTCTACGAGCAGTACTTC. It specifies CASLGGTGTFYEQYF.

This chain connects TRBV30 to TRBJ1-2, with a possible D match to TRBD1 (5 bases). With 2 bases removed from V and 12 bases from J, the gap between germline ends came to 13 bases. The CDR3 spans 11 residues. CDR1 and CDR2 (germline): GTSNPN, SVGIG (reference sequence). CDR3 sequence: CAWSRRDGNTF. The CDR3 DNA is TGTGCCTGGAGTCGCAGGGATGGGAACACCTTC. Looking up the rest from reference TRBV30 and TRBJ1-2 gives the full variable domain: SQTIHQWPATLVQPVGSPLSLECTVEGTSNPNLYWYRQAAGRGLQLLFYSVGIGQISSEVPQNLSASRPQDRQFILSSKKLLLSDSGFYLCAWSRRDGNTFGSGTRLTVV.

The chain uses TRBV18 and TRBJ2-7; D call uncertain. Trimming cost V 2 bases and J 2 bases, with 10 bases left between them. The CDR3 is made up of 14 amino acids. CDR1 KGHSH and CDR2 LQKENI come from the germline V gene. The DNA of the CDR3 is TGTGCCAGCTCACCATTTGCAGACCCCTACGAGCAGTACTTC. It yields the protein CASSPFADPYEQYF. Looking up the rest from reference TRBV18 and TRBJ2-7 gives the full variable domain: NAGVMQNPRHLVRRRGQEARLRCSPMKGHSHVYWYRQLPEEGLKFMVYLQKENIIDESGMPKERFSAEFPKEGPSILRIQQVVRGDSAAYFCASSPFADPYEQYFGPGTRLTVT.

The chain employs TRBV20-1 and TRBJ2-5, with 10 nucleotides matching TRBD2. V lost 0 bases to trimming and J lost 5 bases; unmatched junction nucleotides: 9. The CDR3 has 16 amino acids. The V gene's germline CDR1 is DFQATT and CDR2 SNEGSKA (reference sequence). CDR3 nucleotide sequence: TGCAGTGCTAGAGATGGGCTAGCGGGAGATCTTGAGACCCAGTACTTC. Its translation is CSARDGLAGDLETQYF.

This chain joins TRBV7-8 and TRBJ2-7; no reliable D call. The CDR3 extends over 14 amino acids. Germline V gives CDR1 SGHVS, CDR2 FQNEAQ. V dropped 1 base and J dropped 2 bases, with 9 bases sitting between them. CDR3 DNA sequence: TGTGCCAGCAGCTTAGTGCTGAGCCCCTACGAGCAGTACTTC. Encoded protein: CASSLVLSPYEQYF.

The chain combines TRBV28 with TRBJ2-6, with TRBD1 as a possible D gene (6 bases). Trimming pared 4 bases from V and 2 bases from J, leaving 18 bases between. CDR3 length: 18 amino acids. Germline V gene data show CDR1 as MDHEN and CDR2 as SYDVKM. Written as DNA, the CDR3 is TGTGCCAGCAGTTCAACAGGGACGGGAACTCCTGGGGCCAACGTCCTGACTTTC. This gives the protein CASSSTGTGTPGANVLTF.

J is TRBJ2-5 and V is TRBV19; D ambiguous. Trimming stripped 6 bases from V and 1 base from J, with 6 bases between. The CDR3 contains 12 residues. Germline values: CDR1 LNHDA, CDR2 SQIVND (reference sequence). Here the CDR3 DNA reads TGTGCCAGTAGCGACTTCCAAGAGACCCAGTACTTC. Protein product: CASSDFQETQYF.

The gene calls are TRBV15 and TRBJ1-2; possible D gene TRBD1, 5 bases. CDR1 is LNHNV, CDR2 YYDKDF, per germline (reference sequence). The CDR3 length is 15 residues. Deletions cut 0 bases from V and 7 bases from J, with 15 bases between. This chain's CDR3 is CATSRDLARAGGYTF. CDR3 sequence (DNA): TGTGCCACCAGCAGAGATTTAGCCAGGGCCGGTGGCTACACCTTC. The full variable domain, completed using reference TRBV15 and TRBJ1-2, is DAMVIQNPRYQVTQFGKPVTLSCSQTLNHNVMYWYQQKSSQAPKLLFHYYDKDFNNEADTPDNFQSRRPNTSFCFLDIRSPGLGDTAMYLCATSRDLARAGGYTFGSGTRLTVV.

The chain carries TRBV7-6 and TRBJ1-3; TRBD1 might be the D (5 bases). The germline V and J ends were trimmed by 3 bases and 4 bases, with 13 bases remaining between them. This CDR3 region has 15 residues. Germline CDR1 is SGHVS and CDR2 is FNYEAQ. The CDR3, as DNA: TGTGCCAGCAGCTTGGACACAGGTTACGGAAACACCATATATTTT. It specifies CASSLDTGYGNTIYF.

J is TRBJ1-2 and V is TRBV3-1; D not resolved. The CDR3 is made up of 13 amino acids. Germline V gives CDR1 LGHDT, CDR2 YNNKEL (reference sequence). The ends were cut back, 0 bases at V and 7 bases at J, with 9 bases in the middle. In DNA, the CDR3 is TGTGCCAGCAGCCAAGATCTGACCGGTGGCTACACCTTC. It is translated as CASSQDLTGGYTF.

The V gene is TRBV6-4, the J gene TRBJ2-1; D is ambiguous. The CDR3 contains 16 residues. Germline CDR1 MRHNA, CDR2 SNTAGT. V was clipped by 2 bases and J by 3 bases, with 14 bases between them. In DNA form, the CDR3 reads TGTGCCAGCAGTGACACCCAGGCCAAGAGCTACAATGAGCAGTTCTTC. It codes for CASSDTQAKSYNEQFF.

V usage is TRBV28 and J usage is TRBJ1-1, with D hard to call. V gave up 6 bases and J gave up 0 bases, with 11 bases separating them. Germline CDR1 and CDR2: MDHEN and SYDVKM. The CDR3 is made up of 14 amino acids. The CDR3 DNA reads as TGTGCCAGCAGCATTCCGGGCCTGAACACTGAAGCTTTCTTT. Protein sequence: CASSIPGLNTEAFF.

V and J are TRBV5-1 and TRBJ1-2, with TRBD1 identical over 10 bases. V was clipped by 1 base and J by 6 bases; unmatched bases: 6. Germline CDR1 is SGHRS and CDR2 is YFSETQ. The CDR3 is 15 residues long. The CDR3 loop is CASSLRGTGDNGYTF. CDR3 DNA: TGCGCCAGCAGCTTGAGGGGGACAGGGGATAATGGCTACACCTTC.

The chain is built from TRBV25-1 and TRBJ2-1; D ambiguous. Germline V CDR1 and CDR2: MGHDK, SYGVNS. V was shortened by 4 bases and J by 6 bases, with 7 bases between the two germline ends. The CDR3 runs 12 residues. CDR3 DNA sequence: TGTGCCAGCAGTGTGGGTAGCAATGAGCAGTTCTTC. Its translation: CASSVGSNEQFF.

The chain links TRBV20-1 to TRBJ2-7; the D gene could be TRBD1 or TRBD2 (5 bases each). V gave up 2 bases and J gave up 2 bases, with 10 bases separating them. CDR3 length: 13 residues. Germline V lookup: CDR1 DFQATT, CDR2 SNEGSKA (reference sequence). CDR3: CSARRDDTYEQYF. The CDR3 coding sequence is TGCAGTGCTAGACGGGACGACACCTACGAGCAGTACTTC.

As DNA, the CDR3 is TGTGCCAGCAGCCACGGACTAGCGGAACCCTACGAGCAGTACTTC. This sequence encodes CASSHGLAEPYEQYF. V usage is TRBV5-4 and J usage is TRBJ2-7; 10 bases are a match to TRBD2. The CDR3 length is 15 residues. V gave up 4 bases and J gave up 2 bases; unmatched junction bases: 6. In germline, CDR1 is SGHNT, CDR2 YYREEE (reference sequence).

The gene calls are TRBV2 and TRBJ2-3, with 9 bases fitting TRBD1. Germline V gene lookup returns CDR1 SNHLY and CDR2 FYNNEI. The CDR3 totals 16 residues. The V segment lost 3 bases and the J segment 2 bases; nucleotides outside the gene matches: 6. The CDR3 reads CASSEGRQGVTDTQYF. In DNA, the CDR3 is TGTGCCAGCAGTGAGGGACGACAGGGGGTCACAGATACGCAGTATTTT.

This clonotype was detected once. CDR3 in amino acids: CSARDETRGAQYF. DNA for the CDR3: TGCAGTGCTAGAGACGAGACTCGGGGTGCGCAGTATTTT. The J gene is TRBJ2-3, the V gene TRBV20-1; a possible D gene is TRBD2 (5 bases). The CDR3 sequence is 13 residues long. CDR1 and CDR2 (germline): DFQATT, SNEGSKA (reference sequence). The V end was cut by 0 bases, the J end by 10 bases, with 14 bases between.

This chain uses TRBV12-3 or TRBV12-4 with TRBJ2-5; 8 bases are a match to TRBD1. With 6 bases clipped from V and 4 bases from J, the junction kept 4 bases outside the gene matches. The CDR3 contains 13 residues. The CDR3 sequence is CASRGTGRETQYF. DNA for the CDR3: TGTGCCAGCAGGGGGACAGGTCGAGAGACCCAGTACTTC.

The chain combines TRBV20-1 with TRBJ1-5; 9 bases line up with TRBD1. V was pared by 5 bases and J by 3 bases, with 2 bases of the junction left unmatched. CDR1 DFQATT and CDR2 SNEGSKA come from the germline V gene (reference sequence). CDR3 size: 13 residues. CDR3 coding DNA: TGCAGTGCTTGGACAGGGGCCAATCAGCCCCAGCATTTT. Translation: CSAWTGANQPQHF.

This chain connects TRBV28 to TRBJ2-1; a weak D match, TRBD2 (5 bases). The germline V gene encodes CDR1 MDHEN and CDR2 SYDVKM. The CDR3 contains 14 residues. Trimming removed 6 bases at V and 4 bases at J, with 13 bases between. CDR3 region: CASSYLGAYNEQFF. DNA of the CDR3: TGTGCCAGCAGCTATTTGGGAGCGTACAATGAGCAGTTCTTC.

The rearrangement links TRBV7-9 to TRBJ1-6, with D perhaps TRBD1 (6 bases). Trimming cost V 5 bases and J 6 bases, with 14 bases left between them. Germline V gene lookup returns CDR1 SEHNR and CDR2 FQNEAQ (reference sequence). This CDR3 is 15 amino acids long. The CDR3 region has the DNA TGTGCCAGCAGCCCTCCGGGACATAGTAATTCACCCCTCCACTTT. Translating gives CASSPPGHSNSPLHF. Filled out from reference TRBV7-9 and TRBJ1-6, the complete variable domain reads DTGVSQNPRHKITKRGQNVTFRCDPISEHNRLYWYRQTLGQGPEFLTYFQNEAQLEKSRLLSDRFSAERPKGSFSTLEIQRTEQGDSAMYLCASSPPGHSNSPLHFGNGTRLTVT.

The V and J genes are TRBV29-1 and TRBJ2-5, with D perhaps being TRBD1 or TRBD2 (6 bases each). This CDR3 is built from 14 residues. Trimming stripped 4 bases from V and 4 bases from J, with 16 bases between. Germline V gene sequence: CDR1 SQVTM, CDR2 ANQGSEA. CDR3 region: CSVAQAKGGETQYF. The CDR3 DNA reads TGCAGCGTTGCCCAAGCCAAGGGGGGAGAGACCCAGTACTTC.